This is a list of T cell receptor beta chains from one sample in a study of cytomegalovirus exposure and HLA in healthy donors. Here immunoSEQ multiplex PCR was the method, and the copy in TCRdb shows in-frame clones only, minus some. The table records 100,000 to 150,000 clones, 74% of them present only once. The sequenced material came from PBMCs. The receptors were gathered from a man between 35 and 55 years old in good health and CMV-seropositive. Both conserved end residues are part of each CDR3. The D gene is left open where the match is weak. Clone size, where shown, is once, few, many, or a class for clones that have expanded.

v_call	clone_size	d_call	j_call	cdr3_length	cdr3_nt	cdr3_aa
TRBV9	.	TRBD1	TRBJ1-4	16	TGTGCCAGCAGCGTAGGAGGGACAGCAACTAATGAAAAACTGTTTTTT	CASSVGGTATNEKLFF
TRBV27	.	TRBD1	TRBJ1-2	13	TGTGCCAGCAGTTCCCAGGGGGCCCTACATCGAAACTTC	CASSSQGALHRNF
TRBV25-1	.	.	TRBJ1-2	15	TGTGCCAGCAGTGAACGCGGGGTAAATCGGGGCGGCTACACCTTC	CASSERGVNRGGYTF
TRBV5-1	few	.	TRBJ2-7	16	TGCGCCAGCAGCCCACCCGGGACTCACACCTCCTACGAGCAGTACTTC	CASSPPGTHTSYEQYF
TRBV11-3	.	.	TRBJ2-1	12	TGTGCCAGCAGCACCCTTAGCAATGAGCAGTTCTTC	CASSTLSNEQFF
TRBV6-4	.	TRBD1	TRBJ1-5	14	TGTGCCAGCAGTAGGACAGGGGTGGGTCAGCCCCAGCATTTT	CASSRTGVGQPQHF
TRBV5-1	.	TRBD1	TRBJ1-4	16	TGCGCCAGCAGCTTGGCCGGCAGGGGGACTAATGAAAAACTGTTTTTT	CASSLAGRGTNEKLFF
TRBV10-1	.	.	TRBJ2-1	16	TGCGCCAGCAGTGACCCTCCGGGACTGAGATACAATGAGCAGTTCTTC	CASSDPPGLRYNEQFF
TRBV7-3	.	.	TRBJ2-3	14	TGTGCCAGCAGCTTACTCGGGGAACGGGATACGCAGTATTTT	CASSLLGERDTQYF
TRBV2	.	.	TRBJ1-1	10	TGTGCCAGCAGTGAAGGTCAAACTTTCTTT	CASSEGQTFF